This T cell receptor (beta chain) was recovered during a study of cytomegalovirus exposure and HLA in healthy donors. Study results and limitations: Another analysis was done later, and it associated approximately 15,000 TCR beta sequences with HLA alleles at 0.05 false discovery rate. The classifier reportedly diagnosed cytomegalovirus status with high specificity and sensitivity.

When sampled, the donors appeared nominally healthy, though they likely had unrecorded immune exposures. V gave up 4 bases and J gave up 4 bases, with 15 bases separating them. This CDR3 contains 15 residues. Germline CDR1 and CDR2: SGHAT and FQNNGV. About this clone itself: Its antigen remains unidentified.

60 Vbeta and 13 Jbeta primers were used in PCR. Assay: immunoSEQ multiplex PCR; the TCRdb copy retains only in-frame clones and omits some. The sample comprises under 200,000 clones, roughly 80% of which are singletons, and about 1% rests with the top ten. This receptor was taken from a man in his thirties or forties in good health and CMV-seronegative. The V and J genes are TRBV11-2 and TRBJ2-3; TRBD2 might be the D (5 bases). The specimen sequenced was PBMCs. The CDR3 here is CASSSYRTPADTQYF. Here the CDR3 DNA reads TGTGCCAGCAGCTCCTACCGGACTCCCGCAGATACGCAGTATTTT.